What follows is one T cell receptor beta chain and its context. The antigen this receptor binds is unknown. Per-base quality was not reported, and no clone a single base away is much larger than it. The germline V gene encodes CDR1 SGHRS and CDR2 YFSETQ. The V end loses 4 bases and the J end loses 1 base, and a stretch of 23 bases separates them. The CDR3 has 18 amino acids, counting the end cysteine and phenylalanine. The only DNA kept is the CDR3, 54 bases in frame from the first base. These data belong to a study of blood T cell repertoires in COVID-19 (dated by TCRdb to about 2020). About the investigation overall: Collaborator samples came from the United States, Italy and Spain and covered acute and convalescent phases of COVID-19. The sample metadata nearly always contained a de-identified subject ID, COVID-19 status, age in years and sex. Subjects who had been exposed to COVID-19, were actively infected with it, or had recovered from it provided the deeply sampled blood TCRbeta repertoires that made up the dataset. Where HLA class I and class II types were available, the types were taken from metadata supplied by the sample provider, not from assay-based typing. The prospective study material was composed of cDNA or gDNA derived from T cells, B-cell-depleted T cells, or PBMCs. A freely available public database, intended as a resource for researchers studying the immune response to SARS-CoV-2, is where the repertoires were released. Samples came from the ongoing ImmuneRACE study (first 160 participants) plus 1,254 subjects from 6 global collaborators.

The collaborating institutions used their own protocols to collect whole blood in K2EDTA tubes. Collaborator samples were shipped for TCRbeta analysis as frozen whole blood, isolated PBMCs, or DNA extracted from either sample type. TCRbeta CDR3 regions were amplified from genomic DNA by means of the immunoSEQ Assay, a bias-controlled multiplex PCR. As for the original processing: The number of nucleated cells in each sample was estimated by amplification of reference gene primers within the assay. To quantify the absolute abundance of each unique TCRbeta CDR3 rearrangement, sequence reads were collapsed and filtered. For each sample, productive Simpson clonality was calculated as the square root of Simpson's diversity index across productive rearrangements. TCRdb stores this immuneACCESS table with in-frame sequences only. Part of the clones is absent; in the studies checked, under half of the shortfall reflects unresolved V genes, and no reason is known for the rest. The V and J calls and clone size are taken from that table; D and trimming were inferred from the DNA. The sample table contains approximately 72,000 clones; only one count was recorded for roughly nine tenths of them. The biggest ten clones account for approximately 1.5% of the sample.

Study-wide conclusions, independent of this receptor: The quantity of clinical and demographic metadata differed by source and by participant and was supplied without curation.

This TCR came from a man in his fifties or sixties with acute or convalescent COVID-19. The rearranged segments are TRBV5-1 and TRBJ2-5; the best D guess is TRBD1, with 6 bases matching. Material for sequencing was peripheral blood. The CDR3 sequence is CASSRNGVSGTFQETQYF. The nucleotide sequence reads as follows: TGCGCCAGCAGCCGAAACGGGGTATCCGGGACATTCCAAGAGACCCAGTACTTC.